This record covers a single T cell receptor (beta chain). Antigen: not known. CDR1 and CDR2 (germline): LNHDA, SQIVND (reference sequence). V gave up 6 bases and J gave up 5 bases; unmatched junction bases: 8. The CDR3 length is 15 residues. This sample stems from a study of cytomegalovirus exposure and HLA in healthy donors. Study-level findings and limits: Fewer N-insertions than the roughly 700-donor mean were reportedly shown by an Asian-associated ancestry cluster in a later analysis. Researchers had no immune exposure information except CMV serostatus available.

Primers for the PCR totalled 60 Vbeta and 13 Jbeta. Using immunoSEQ multiplex PCR, the repertoire was profiled, and TCRdb retains in-frame clones only, with some absent. Of 75,000 to 90,000 clones listed, less than 80% are singletons. Sequencing was carried out using PBMCs. V and J are TRBV19 and TRBJ1-1; 11 nucleotides agree with TRBD1. This TCR was sampled from a woman in her thirties or forties in good health and CMV-seropositive. The CDR3 loop reads CASSPDRGQTTEAFF. The CDR3 coding sequence is TGTGCCAGTAGCCCGGACAGGGGGCAGACTACTGAAGCTTTCTTT.